This passage covers 20 T cell receptor beta chains from one sample sequenced in a study of T-cell reconstitution after alpha-beta-depleted transplantation in children. The TCRbeta library was prepared with unique molecular identifiers. In TCRdb, the PCR reads were re-called with MiXCR into one record per CDR3 protein. The table includes about 510,000 distinct CDR3 sequences, approximately 10% detected once. Material: PBMCs, mostly from graft donor cells, obtained 180 days after TCRalphabeta/CD19-depleted stem cell transplant. These receptors were collected from a female patient aged 2-9 years who had a stem cell transplant for aplastic anemia, so the T cells may come from the graft donor.

The rearrangement joins TRBV29-1 to TRBJ2-1; TRBD2 agrees at 12 bases. Germline CDR1 is SQVTM and CDR2 is ANQGSEA. V was pared by 1 base and J by 5 bases, with 0 bases of the junction left unmatched. The CDR3 totals 14 residues. CDR3 in DNA: TGCAGCGTTGAAGGGACTAGCGGGAACAATGAGCAGTTCTTC. Protein sequence: CSVEGTSGNNEQFF.

The chain employs TRBV12-3 or TRBV12-4 and TRBJ2-1, with D perhaps TRBD1 or TRBD2 (5 bases each). This CDR3 comprises 16 residues. Deletions cut 4 bases from V and 0 bases from J, with 13 bases between. In DNA form, the CDR3 reads TGTGCCAGCAGTTCCCGGGACCCGAGCTCCTACAATGAGCAGTTCTTC. It yields the protein CASSSRDPSSYNEQFF.

At least ten counts were recorded for this clonotype. V gene TRBV15 combines with J gene TRBJ2-1, with TRBD2 as a possible D gene (6 bases). Trimming took 1 base from V and 5 from J, leaving 12 bases between them. The germline CDR1 and CDR2 sequences are LNHNV and YYDKDF (reference sequence). This CDR3 region has 15 residues. CDR3 protein: CATSRVLGEDNEQFF. In DNA, the CDR3 is TGTGCCACCAGCAGAGTACTAGGGGAGGACAATGAGCAGTTCTTC.

The rearrangement uses TRBV24-1 and TRBJ2-3; 9 bases agree with TRBD1. The CDR3 has 15 residues. CDR1 is KGHDR and CDR2 is SFDVKD in the germline V gene. V dropped 7 bases and J dropped 0; count of bases not matched to a gene: 4. As DNA, the CDR3 is TGTGCCACCAGCCCGGGACAGGGTAGCACAGATACGCAGTATTTT. This codes for CATSPGQGSTDTQYF.

This clonotype appeared a few times. V usage is TRBV29-1 and J usage is TRBJ1-1, with D perhaps TRBD1 (6 bases). This CDR3 has 11 residues. V was trimmed by 8 bases and J by 4 bases, leaving 11 bases between them. Per germline, CDR1 SQVTM and CDR2 ANQGSEA. The CDR3 bases are TGCAGCCCCGGGGGCGCCACTGAAGCTTTCTTT. It specifies CSPGGATEAFF.

This clonotype was seen a handful of times. The chain is built from TRBV28 and TRBJ2-1; 7 nucleotides match TRBD2. After removal of 4 bases from V and 2 bases from J, the junction contained 14 bases not matched to a gene. Germline CDR1 reads MDHEN; CDR2 reads SYDVKM. This CDR3 has 18 amino acids. CDR3 coding DNA: TGTGCCAGCAGTTCCCTCTTTGGGCGCGGGAGTACCTACAATGAGCAGTTCTTC. This translates into CASSSLFGRGSTYNEQFF. Using reference TRBV28 and TRBJ2-1 for the parts outside the CDR3, the full variable domain is DVKVTQSSRYLVKRTGEKVFLECVQDMDHENMFWYRQDPGLGLRLIYFSYDVKMKEKGDIPEGYSVSREKKERFSLILESASTNQTSMYLCASSSLFGRGSTYNEQFFGPGTRLTVL.

This clonotype was recorded many times. The chain recombines TRBV5-1 with TRBJ2-1, with TRBD1 as a possible D gene (6 bases). CDR1 is SGHRS, CDR2 YFSETQ, per germline. Deletions cut 4 bases from V and 7 bases from J, with 15 bases between. There are 14 residues in the CDR3. CDR3 region: CASSPGQRANEQFF. CDR3 coding DNA: TGCGCCAGCAGCCCGGGACAACGGGCGAATGAGCAGTTCTTC. The complete variable domain, with remaining parts taken from reference TRBV5-1 and TRBJ2-1, reads KAGVTQTPRYLIKTRGQQVTLSCSPISGHRSVSWYQQTPGQGLQFLFEYFSETQRNKGNFPGRFSGRQFSNSRSEMNVSTLELGDSALYLCASSPGQRANEQFFGPGTRLTVL.

The V call is TRBV5-6, the J call TRBJ1-2; TRBD1 is a possible D gene (6 bases). Germline V gene sequence: CDR1 SGHDT, CDR2 YYEEEE. V was trimmed by 5 bases and J by 4 bases, leaving 15 bases between them. The CDR3 sequence is 14 residues long. Here the CDR3 DNA reads TGTGCCAGCAGGCCGGGACAAACCATCTATGGCTACACCTTC. This sequence encodes CASRPGQTIYGYTF. Filled out from reference TRBV5-6 and TRBJ1-2, the complete variable domain reads DAGVTQSPTHLIKTRGQQVTLRCSPKSGHDTVSWYQQALGQGPQFIFQYYEEEERQRGNFPDRFSGHQFPNYSSELNVNALLLGDSALYLCASRPGQTIYGYTFGSGTRLTVV.

The genes are TRBV7-2 and TRBJ2-7, with a possible D match to TRBD1 (6 bases). This CDR3 is built from 12 residues. Deletions cut 2 bases from V and 5 bases from J, with 7 bases between. Germline CDR1 reads SGHTA; CDR2 reads FQGNSA. CDR3 nucleotide sequence: TGTGCCAGCAGCTTATGGGGGCACGAGCAGTACTTC. Translating gives CASSLWGHEQYF.

The sample holds many counts of this clonotype. The chain has TRBV4-3 and TRBJ2-2, with 8 bases that match TRBD2. Germline V gives CDR1 LGHNA, CDR2 YSLEER. The length of the CDR3 is 20 residues. The V gene end was trimmed by 1 base and the J gene end by 7 bases; junction bases not matched to a gene: 20. The CDR3 bases are TGCGCCAGCAGCCAAGGAATTAGGGGCGGGAGGACGGAACAATTCGGGGAGCTGTTTTTT. Protein sequence: CASSQGIRGGRTEQFGELFF.

With respect to this clonotype: At one end, the junction sequence differs from germline, possibly due to a read error. The chain joins TRBV2 to TRBJ1-5; 11 bases are shared with TRBD1. The CDR3 length is 19 residues. CDR1 is SNHLY and CDR2 is FYNNEI in the germline V gene. CDR3 amino acids: CTSSPDRGQRAVRNQPQHF. The CDR3 nucleotides are TGTACCAGCAGCCCGGACAGGGGGCAGCGCGCGGTCCGCAATCAGCCCCAGCATTTT.

In its sample, this clonotype was seen a few times. The rearrangement uses TRBV27 and TRBJ2-3; 8 nucleotides match TRBD2. V lost 6 bases and J lost 5; bases outside the gene matches: 10. The CDR3 spans 15 residues. From germline, CDR1 is MNHEY and CDR2 SMNVEV (reference sequence). The CDR3 spells CASSPHLAGLDTQYF. Here the CDR3 DNA reads TGTGCCAGCAGCCCACATCTAGCGGGTTTAGATACGCAGTATTTT.

This clonotype was seen a few times. The chain uses TRBV7-2 and TRBJ2-7, with 10 nucleotides matching TRBD2. The CDR3 is 15 amino acids. Germline V CDR1 and CDR2: SGHTA, FQGNSA. Trimming removed 3 bases from V and 0 bases from J; junction bases left unmatched: 2. The DNA of the CDR3 is TGTGCCAGCAGCTTTACTAGCGGGACCTCCTACGAGCAGTACTTC. This codes for CASSFTSGTSYEQYF.

This chain joins TRBV18 and TRBJ2-7, with TRBD1 matching over 10 bases. V dropped 3 bases and J dropped 0; count of bases not matched to a gene: 5. The germline CDR1 and CDR2 sequences are KGHSH and LQKENI. This CDR3 is built from 16 residues. Here the CDR3 DNA reads TGTGCCAGCTCACCTGGGACAGGGGACGCCTCCTACGAGCAGTACGTC. As protein: CASSPGTGDASYEQYV.

Only a few counts were recorded for this clonotype. V is TRBV7-6 and J is TRBJ2-3; no clear D gene. This CDR3 region has 15 residues. Deletions cut 0 bases from V and 6 bases from J, with 13 bases between. Looked up from germline, CDR1 is SGHVS and CDR2 is FNYEAQ. The CDR3, as DNA: TGTGCCAGCAGCTTAGCGCTAAAGACCTTCGATACGCAGTATTTT. This gives the protein CASSLALKTFDTQYF.

The rearrangement links TRBV7-9 to TRBJ2-7, with TRBD2 matching 7 bases. After removal of 3 bases from V and 5 bases from J, the junction contained 4 bases not matched to a gene. CDR3 length: 13 residues. Germline values: CDR1 SEHNR, CDR2 FQNEAQ (reference sequence). CDR3 coding DNA: TGTGCCAGCAGCTTTACAGGACTAGACGAGCAGTACTTC. This sequence encodes CASSFTGLDEQYF.

This clonotype came up many times. The chain uses TRBV24-1 and TRBJ2-3; D is unclear. V was clipped by 3 bases and J by 3 bases, with 12 bases between them. The V gene's germline CDR1 is KGHDR and CDR2 SFDVKD. The CDR3 has 15 amino acids. The DNA of the CDR3 is TGTGCCACCAGTGATCCGGGCCGGGCGACAGATACGCAGTATTTT. Amino acid sequence: CATSDPGRATDTQYF.

This rearrangement joins TRBV6-2 or TRBV6-3 to TRBJ1-1; perhaps TRBD1 as D (5 bases). The germline V gene encodes CDR1 MNHEY and CDR2 SVGEGT. This CDR3 is built from 11 residues. Trimming removed 2 bases from V and 8 bases from J, with 6 bases in between. This CDR3 reads CASSYPGEAFF. The CDR3 region has the DNA TGTGCCAGCAGTTACCCAGGGGAAGCTTTCTTT.

This clonotype was counted a few times. The chain employs TRBV7-9 and TRBJ2-1; D is possibly TRBD2 (5 bases). Germline V gene sequence: CDR1 SEHNR, CDR2 FQNEAQ (reference sequence). This CDR3 contains 16 residues. V lost 5 bases and J 5 bases, leaving 19 bases between the germline ends. The CDR3 region has the DNA TGTGCCAGCAGCACCCCCGGGGTGGGGATTAACAATGAGCAGTTCTTC. Its translation: CASSTPGVGINNEQFF.

The chain is built from TRBV7-8 and TRBJ2-5; D is perhaps TRBD2 (5 bases). Trimming stripped 5 bases from V and 4 bases from J, with 14 bases between. Germline loops: CDR1 SGHVS, CDR2 FQNEAQ. CDR3 length: 14 amino acids. As DNA, the CDR3 is TGTGCCAGCAGCCTATGGGAGAACTCAGAGACCCAGTACTTC. Encoded protein: CASSLWENSETQYF.